This is a list of T cell receptor beta chains from one sample in a study of blood T cell repertoires in COVID-19. Data came from immunoSEQ multiplex PCR; TCRdb stores just in-frame clones and leaves some out. The sample carries 120,000 to 150,000 clones, around 84% recorded once. Sequences were obtained from peripheral blood. Receptors originate from a woman in her sixties with acute or convalescent COVID-19. Each CDR3 is given with its conserved first and last residue. A D gene is named only where the DNA matches it firmly. Expanded clones are given a class, and other clones once, few, many or no size at all.

few,TRBV5-4,TRBJ1-2,-,TGTGCCAGCAGCCCGCCGGGACAAGGCTATGGCTACACCTTC,CASSPPGQGYGYTF
-,TRBV7-9,TRBJ2-3,TRBD1,TGTGCCAGCAGCGTGGGACAGGGGGCAACAGATACGCAGTATTTT,CASSVGQGATDTQYF
-,TRBV27,TRBJ2-3,TRBD2,TGTGCCAGCAGTACAATACTGGGGGGGGGTCAAAGGGTCACAGATACGCAGTATTTT,CASSTILGGGQRVTDTQYF
-,TRBV9,TRBJ1-1,-,TGTGCCAGCAGCACCGGGACTGCCCAAAACACTGAAGCTTTCTTT,CASSTGTAQNTEAFF
-,TRBV3-1/TRBV3-2,TRBJ2-3,TRBD1,TGTGCCAGCAGCCAGCAGGGAGGACAGGGGGCATTAGATACGCAGTATTTT,CASSQQGGQGALDTQYF
-,TRBV6-5,TRBJ2-7,-,TGTGCCAGCCCTCGGGCAGGGACCTACGAGCAGTACTTC,CASPRAGTYEQYF
-,TRBV7-8,TRBJ1-2,-,TGTGCCAGCAGCTTGGGCAGGCGAAAGGATGGCTACACCTTC,CASSLGRRKDGYTF
many,TRBV4-3,TRBJ2-7,-,TGCGCCAGCAGCCAATCCGGTTGGACAGATACCTACGAGCAGTACTTC,CASSQSGWTDTYEQYF
-,TRBV30,TRBJ2-7,-,TGTGCCTCTACCATACCGGGAGCCACCACCTACGAGCAGTACTTC,CASTIPGATTYEQYF
-,TRBV11-3,TRBJ2-2,TRBD2,TGTGCCAGCAGGTCAGGACTAGAGTCTTGGGAGCTGTTTTTT,CASRSGLESWELFF
-,TRBV9,TRBJ2-2,TRBD2,TGTGCCAGCAGCGTAGGGGCTAGCGGGGGCACCGGGGAGCTGTTTTTT,CASSVGASGGTGELFF
-,TRBV19,TRBJ1-1,-,TGTGCCAGTAGTGGGGGGGTAGCTCGGTTTTTGGACACTGAAGCTTTCTTT,CASSGGVARFLDTEAFF
-,TRBV5-1,TRBJ1-6,TRBD1,TGCGCCAGCAGCTCGACGACAGGGGGGGCACCCCTCCACTTT,CASSSTTGGAPLHF
-,TRBV19,TRBJ2-3,TRBD2,TGTGCCAGTAGAGAAGGACTAGGGAGATATACGCAGTATTTT,CASREGLGRYTQYF
-,TRBV4-1,TRBJ1-1,TRBD1,TGCGCCAGCAGCCAAGTTCAACAGGGGGTGAACACTGAAGCTTTCTTT,CASSQVQQGVNTEAFF
-,TRBV27,TRBJ2-1,-,TGTGCCAGCAGCCCCACCTTCTACGTTTACAATGAGCAGTTCTTC,CASSPTFYVYNEQFF
-,TRBV5-1,TRBJ1-2,TRBD1,TGCGCCAGCAGCCCGGGACAGGGGTATGGCTACACCTTC,CASSPGQGYGYTF
-,TRBV7-9,TRBJ2-1,TRBD2,TGTGCCAGCAGCTTAGCCTCTAGCGGGGGGGCCAATGAGCAGTTCTTC,CASSLASSGGANEQFF
few,TRBV11-2,TRBJ2-5,-,TGTGCCAGCAGCCCCCACACCAACCCCGGGGGAGAGACCCAGTACTTC,CASSPHTNPGGETQYF
-,TRBV19,TRBJ2-3,-,TGTGCCAGTAGTAAACAGCCAAGCACAGATACGCAGTATTTT,CASSKQPSTDTQYF
once,TRBV28,TRBJ2-1,TRBD2,TGTGCCAGCAGTCGTAGCGGGGGGGCCTACAATGAGCAGTTCTTC,CASSRSGGAYNEQFF
-,TRBV11-2,TRBJ2-3,TRBD2,TGTGCCAGCAGCTTACGTAGGAGGCGGGGGTCGTTTACAGATACGCAGTATTTT,CASSLRRRRGSFTDTQYF
-,TRBV18,TRBJ2-7,-,TGTGCCAGCTCACCACATACAGGGAATTACGAGCAGTACTTC,CASSPHTGNYEQYF
-,TRBV4-3,TRBJ1-4,-,TGCGCCAGCAGCCAAGATAAACCCTCGACAGCCCCCGCAACTAATGAAAAACTGTTTTTT,CASSQDKPSTAPATNEKLFF
-,TRBV19,TRBJ1-6,-,TGTGCCAGTAGTATGCCACAGAAAAATTCACCCCTCCACTTT,CASSMPQKNSPLHF
-,TRBV19,TRBJ2-7,TRBD1,TGTGCCAGTAGCCTCACAGGGGTCGAGCAGTACTTC,CASSLTGVEQYF
-,TRBV5-1,TRBJ2-5,TRBD2,TGCGCCAGCAGCTTGGCTGTAGGCGGGGGGGCCTTAGAGACCCAGTACTTC,CASSLAVGGGALETQYF
-,TRBV28,TRBJ1-5,TRBD1,TGTGCCAGCATTTCACAGGGGACCAGCAATCAGCCCCAGCATTTT,CASISQGTSNQPQHF
-,TRBV5-1,TRBJ1-6,-,TGCGCCAGCAGGAATGAAGGGGATTCACCCCTCCACTTT,CASRNEGDSPLHF
-,TRBV29-1,TRBJ2-3,-,TGCAGCGTTGATCCCCAGGGGCCAGATACGCAGTATTTT,CSVDPQGPDTQYF
-,TRBV28,TRBJ2-3,-,TGTGCCAGCAGCTTTAGGCTAGGAGATACGCAGTATTTT,CASSFRLGDTQYF
once,TRBV24-1,TRBJ2-7,-,TGTGCCACCAGTGACTCAAACAGGGTTTACGAGCAGTACTTC,CATSDSNRVYEQYF
-,TRBV24-1,TRBJ2-2,TRBD2,TGTGCCACCAGTGATTTGGCGGGGGGTAACGCGAACACCGGGGAGCTGTTTTTT,CATSDLAGGNANTGELFF
-,TRBV5-6,TRBJ1-1,-,TGTGCCAGCAGGCGGCTAGGGGAAAGAATGAACACTGAAGCTTTCTTT,CASRRLGERMNTEAFF
-,TRBV28,TRBJ1-1,TRBD1,TGTGCCAGCAGTAAAGCATGGGACAGGTTGAACACTGAAGCTTTCTTT,CASSKAWDRLNTEAFF
-,TRBV9,TRBJ2-3,TRBD2,TGTGCCAGCAGTAGGGGACTAGCGGGGGGGCGAAGCACAGATACGCAGTATTTT,CASSRGLAGGRSTDTQYF
-,TRBV6-5,TRBJ1-4,TRBD1,TGTGCCAGCAGTTACCATGGGACAGGGAATGAAAAACTGTTTTTT,CASSYHGTGNEKLFF
-,TRBV5-8,TRBJ1-5,TRBD1,TGTGCCAGCAGCATTTACACCGGGACAGGGTACAATCAGCCCCAGCATTTT,CASSIYTGTGYNQPQHF
-,TRBV5-1,TRBJ2-1,-,TGCGCCAGCAGCTCAGTTGACAGGTCCGGTGCTCTTGAGCAGTTCTTC,CASSSVDRSGALEQFF
-,TRBV6-6,TRBJ2-3,-,TGTGCCAGCAGACCTCCAATCGGGGTGTCGGGAGATACGCAGTATTTT,CASRPPIGVSGDTQYF
-,TRBV7-2,TRBJ2-7,TRBD2,TGTGCCAGCAGCTTACAAGGGACTAGCGGGGCCTACGAGCAGTACTTC,CASSLQGTSGAYEQYF
-,TRBV11-2,TRBJ1-1,-,TGTGCCAGCAGCCTTCCGGGCAGGGTGGAGACTGAAGCTTTCTTT,CASSLPGRVETEAFF
-,TRBV7-9,TRBJ2-7,TRBD1,TGTGCCAGCAGCTTCCGGACAGGGGGAAAGTACGAGCAGTACTTC,CASSFRTGGKYEQYF
-,TRBV6-2/TRBV6-3,TRBJ1-6,TRBD1,TGTGCCAGCAGTACTTGGGACAGGTCAAATTCACCCCTCCACTTT,CASSTWDRSNSPLHF
-,TRBV20-1,TRBJ2-7,TRBD1,TGCAGTGCAGGGACAGGGTTCGAGCAGTACTTC,CSAGTGFEQYF
-,TRBV24-1,TRBJ2-3,-,TGTGCCACCAATTCGGCGGGGTTCACAGATACGCAGTATTTT,CATNSAGFTDTQYF